This T cell receptor beta chain was documented in a study of PD-1 blockade in classical Hodgkin lymphoma. Study-wide results and limits: As was reported, newly diagnosed patients showed lower baseline TCR diversity than healthy donors did. What caused the repertoire differences, perhaps disease activity or prior therapy, remains undefined.

Repertoires were generated with immunoSEQ multiplex PCR, while TCRdb's copy carries only in-frame clones and drops some. Here the sample spans 16,000 or so clones, almost 85% being singletons. The time point: newly diagnosed, previously untreated cHL patient sample. Comparison samples consisted of PBMCs from newly diagnosed, untreated classical Hodgkin lymphoma. Trimming removed 5 bases at V and 8 bases at J, with 7 bases between. Germline values: CDR1 MGHRA, CDR2 YSYEKL. The CDR3 is 12 residues long. With regard to this clone: The antigen is undetermined.

The sequence came from a human donor with classical Hodgkin lymphoma. The chain carries TRBV4-1 and TRBJ1-6; D is ambiguous. The material sequenced was peripheral blood mononuclear cells (PBMCs). CDR3: CASSTAYSPLHF. In nucleotides, the CDR3 is TGCGCCAGCAGCACGGCCTATTCACCCCTCCACTTT.